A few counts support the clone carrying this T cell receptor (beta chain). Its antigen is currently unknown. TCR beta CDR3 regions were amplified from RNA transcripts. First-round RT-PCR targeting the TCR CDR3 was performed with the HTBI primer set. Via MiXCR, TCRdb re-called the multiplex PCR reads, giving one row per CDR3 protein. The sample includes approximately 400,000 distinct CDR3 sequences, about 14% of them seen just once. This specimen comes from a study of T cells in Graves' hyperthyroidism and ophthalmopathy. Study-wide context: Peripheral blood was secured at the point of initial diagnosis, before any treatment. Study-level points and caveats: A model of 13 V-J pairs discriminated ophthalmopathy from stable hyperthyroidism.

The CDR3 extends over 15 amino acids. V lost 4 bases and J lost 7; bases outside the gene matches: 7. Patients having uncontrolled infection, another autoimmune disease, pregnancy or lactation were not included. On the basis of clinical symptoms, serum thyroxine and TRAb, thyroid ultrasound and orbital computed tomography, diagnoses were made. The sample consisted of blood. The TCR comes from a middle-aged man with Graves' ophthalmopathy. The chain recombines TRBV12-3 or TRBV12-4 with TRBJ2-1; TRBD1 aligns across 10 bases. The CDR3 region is CASSWGTGDSNEQFF. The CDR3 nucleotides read TGTGCCAGCAGTTGGGGGACAGGGGATAGTAATGAGCAGTTCTTC.